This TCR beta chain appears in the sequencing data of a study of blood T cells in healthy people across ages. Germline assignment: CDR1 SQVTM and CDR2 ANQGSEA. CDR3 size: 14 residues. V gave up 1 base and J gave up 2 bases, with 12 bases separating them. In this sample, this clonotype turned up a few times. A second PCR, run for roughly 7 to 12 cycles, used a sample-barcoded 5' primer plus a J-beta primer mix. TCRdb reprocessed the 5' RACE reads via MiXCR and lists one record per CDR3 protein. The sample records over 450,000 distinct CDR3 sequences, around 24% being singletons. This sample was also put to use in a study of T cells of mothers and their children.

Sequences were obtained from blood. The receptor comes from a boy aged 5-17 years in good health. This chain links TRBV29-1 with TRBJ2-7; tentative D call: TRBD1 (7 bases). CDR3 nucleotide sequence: TGCAGCGTTGAAGGGAGGGGACAGCCCTACGAGCAGTACTTC. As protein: CSVEGRGQPYEQYF.